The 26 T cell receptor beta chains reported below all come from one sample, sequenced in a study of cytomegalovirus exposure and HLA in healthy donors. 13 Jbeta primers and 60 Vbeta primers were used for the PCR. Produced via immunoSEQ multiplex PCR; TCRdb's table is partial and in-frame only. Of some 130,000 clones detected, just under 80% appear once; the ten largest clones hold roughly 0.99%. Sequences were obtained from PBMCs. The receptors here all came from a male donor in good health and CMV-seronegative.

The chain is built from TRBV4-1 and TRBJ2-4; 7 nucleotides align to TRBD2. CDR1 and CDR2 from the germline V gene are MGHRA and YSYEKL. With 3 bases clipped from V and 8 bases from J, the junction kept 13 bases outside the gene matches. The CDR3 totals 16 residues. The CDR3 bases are TGCGCCAGCAGCCACCCTGGGAGGGGAACCTCTGACATTCAGTACTTC. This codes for CASSHPGRGTSDIQYF.

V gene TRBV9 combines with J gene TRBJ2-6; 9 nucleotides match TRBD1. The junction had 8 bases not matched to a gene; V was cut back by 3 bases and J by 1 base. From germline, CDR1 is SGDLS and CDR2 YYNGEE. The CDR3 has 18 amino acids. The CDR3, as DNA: TGTGCCAGCAGCGAGAGGGGACAGGGCGAATCTGGGGCCAACGTCCTGACTTTC. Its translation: CASSERGQGESGANVLTF.

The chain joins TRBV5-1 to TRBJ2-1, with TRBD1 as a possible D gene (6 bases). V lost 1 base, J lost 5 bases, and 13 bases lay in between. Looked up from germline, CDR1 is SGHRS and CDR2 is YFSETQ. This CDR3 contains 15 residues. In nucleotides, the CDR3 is TGCGCCAGCAGCTTGCAGGGGAAGGGGGACAATGAGCAGTTCTTC. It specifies CASSLQGKGDNEQFF. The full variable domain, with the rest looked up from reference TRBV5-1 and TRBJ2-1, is KAGVTQTPRYLIKTRGQQVTLSCSPISGHRSVSWYQQTPGQGLQFLFEYFSETQRNKGNFPGRFSGRQFSNSRSEMNVSTLELGDSALYLCASSLQGKGDNEQFFGPGTRLTVL.

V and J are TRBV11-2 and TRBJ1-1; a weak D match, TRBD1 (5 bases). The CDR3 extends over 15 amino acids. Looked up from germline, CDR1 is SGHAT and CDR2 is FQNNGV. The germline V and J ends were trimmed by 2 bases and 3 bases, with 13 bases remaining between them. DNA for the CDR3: TGTGCCAGCAGCTTATTCATGGGGGGGGACACTGAAGCTTTCTTT. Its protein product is CASSLFMGGDTEAFF.

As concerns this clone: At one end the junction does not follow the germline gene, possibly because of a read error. The CDR3 region is CSSSLAMSRAEGEQYF. CDR3 nucleotides: TGTTCCAGCAGCTTAGCGATGAGTCGGGCGGAGGGGGAGCAGTACTTC. The V and J genes are TRBV7-9 and TRBJ2-7, with a weak D call TRBD2 (6 bases). Germline CDR1 is SEHNR and CDR2 is FQNEAQ (reference sequence). The CDR3 has 16 residues.

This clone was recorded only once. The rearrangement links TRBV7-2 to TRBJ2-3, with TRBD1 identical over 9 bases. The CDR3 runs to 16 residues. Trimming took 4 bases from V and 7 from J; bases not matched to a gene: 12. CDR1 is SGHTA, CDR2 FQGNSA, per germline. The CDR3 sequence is CASSSDRGTGLNTQYF. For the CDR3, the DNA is TGTGCCAGCAGCTCGGATCGGGGGACAGGGCTGAATACGCAGTATTTT.

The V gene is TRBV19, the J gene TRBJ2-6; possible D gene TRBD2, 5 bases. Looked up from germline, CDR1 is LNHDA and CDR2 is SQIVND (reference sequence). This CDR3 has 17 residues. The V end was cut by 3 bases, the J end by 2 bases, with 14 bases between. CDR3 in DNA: TGTGCCAGTAGTATGGAGGTTGGGGAACCTGGGGCCAACGTCCTGACTTTC. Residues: CASSMEVGEPGANVLTF.

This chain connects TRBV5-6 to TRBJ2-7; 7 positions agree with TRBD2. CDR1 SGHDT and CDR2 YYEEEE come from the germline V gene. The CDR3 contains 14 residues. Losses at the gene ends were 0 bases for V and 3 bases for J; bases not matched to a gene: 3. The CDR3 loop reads CASSLVGGYYEQYF. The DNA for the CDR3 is TGTGCCAGCAGCTTGGTCGGGGGGTACTACGAGCAGTACTTC.

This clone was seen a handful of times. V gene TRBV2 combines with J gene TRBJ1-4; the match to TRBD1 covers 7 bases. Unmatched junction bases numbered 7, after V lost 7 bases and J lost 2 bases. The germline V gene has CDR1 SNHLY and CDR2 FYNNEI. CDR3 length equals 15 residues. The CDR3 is CASNRGDSTNEKLFF. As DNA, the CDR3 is TGTGCCAGCAATAGGGGGGACAGCACTAATGAAAAACTGTTTTTT.

For the CDR3, the DNA is TGTGCCAGCAGTTCGCACGCGGGGAATCAGCCCCAGCATTTT. Amino acids: CASSSHAGNQPQHF. The chain links TRBV28 to TRBJ1-5; D is unclear. Germline values: CDR1 MDHEN, CDR2 SYDVKM. Trimming removed 4 bases at V and 4 bases at J, with 11 bases between. The CDR3 is made up of 14 amino acids.

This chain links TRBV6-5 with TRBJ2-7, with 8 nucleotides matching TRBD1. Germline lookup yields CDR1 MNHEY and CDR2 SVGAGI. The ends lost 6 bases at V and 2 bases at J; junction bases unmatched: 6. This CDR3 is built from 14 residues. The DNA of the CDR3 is TGTGCCAGCAGAGCGACAGGGGAAGCCTACGAGCAGTACTTC. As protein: CASRATGEAYEQYF.

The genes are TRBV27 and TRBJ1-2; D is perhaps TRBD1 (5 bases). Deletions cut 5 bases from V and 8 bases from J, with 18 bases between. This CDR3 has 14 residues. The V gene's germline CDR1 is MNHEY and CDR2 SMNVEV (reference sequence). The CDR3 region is CASSVGGVGWGYTF. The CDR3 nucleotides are TGTGCCAGCAGTGTCGGGGGGGTAGGTTGGGGCTACACCTTC.

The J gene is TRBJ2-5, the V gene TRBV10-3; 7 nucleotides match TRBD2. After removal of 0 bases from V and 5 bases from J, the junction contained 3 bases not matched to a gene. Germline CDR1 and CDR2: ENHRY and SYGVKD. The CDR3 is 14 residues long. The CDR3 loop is CAISESAGVETQYF. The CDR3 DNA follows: TGTGCCATCAGTGAGTCTGCGGGGGTGGAGACCCAGTACTTC.

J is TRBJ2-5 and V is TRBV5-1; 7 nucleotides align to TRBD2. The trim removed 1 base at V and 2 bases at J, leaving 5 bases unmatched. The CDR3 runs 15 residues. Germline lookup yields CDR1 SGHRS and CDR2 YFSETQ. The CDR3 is CASSLSGTTQETQYF. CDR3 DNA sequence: TGCGCCAGCAGCTTGAGTGGGACTACACAAGAGACCCAGTACTTC.

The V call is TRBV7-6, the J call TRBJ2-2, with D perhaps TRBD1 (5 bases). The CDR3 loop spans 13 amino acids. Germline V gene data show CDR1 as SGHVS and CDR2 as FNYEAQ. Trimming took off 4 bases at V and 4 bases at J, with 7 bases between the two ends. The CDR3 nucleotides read TGTGCCAGCAGCTGGACATCCACCGGGGAGCTGTTTTTT. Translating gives CASSWTSTGELFF.

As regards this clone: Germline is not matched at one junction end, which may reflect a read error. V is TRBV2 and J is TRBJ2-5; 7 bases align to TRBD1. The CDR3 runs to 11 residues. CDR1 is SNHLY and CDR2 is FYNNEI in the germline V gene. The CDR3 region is CASSVGTAANF. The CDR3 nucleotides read TGTGCCAGCAGTGTTGGGACAGCCGCCAACTTC.

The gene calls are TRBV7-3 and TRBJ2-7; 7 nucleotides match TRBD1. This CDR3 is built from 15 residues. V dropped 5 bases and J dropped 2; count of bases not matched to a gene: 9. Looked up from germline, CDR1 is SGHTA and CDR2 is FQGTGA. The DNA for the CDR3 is TGTGCCAGCAGCCCCCACAGGGGCCCCACCTACGAGCAGTACTTC. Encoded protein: CASSPHRGPTYEQYF.

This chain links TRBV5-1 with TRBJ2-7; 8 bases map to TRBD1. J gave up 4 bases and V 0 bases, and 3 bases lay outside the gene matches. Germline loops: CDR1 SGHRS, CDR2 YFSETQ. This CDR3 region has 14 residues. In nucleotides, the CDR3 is TGCGCCAGCAGCTTGGGGACAGGGTTGTACGAGCAGTACTTC. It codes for CASSLGTGLYEQYF.

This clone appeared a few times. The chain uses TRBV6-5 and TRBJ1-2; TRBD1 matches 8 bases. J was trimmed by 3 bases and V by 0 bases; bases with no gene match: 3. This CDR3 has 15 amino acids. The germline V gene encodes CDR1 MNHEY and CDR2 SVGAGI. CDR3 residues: CASSYSTGDYYGYTF. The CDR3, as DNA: TGTGCCAGCAGTTACTCGACAGGGGATTACTATGGCTACACCTTC.

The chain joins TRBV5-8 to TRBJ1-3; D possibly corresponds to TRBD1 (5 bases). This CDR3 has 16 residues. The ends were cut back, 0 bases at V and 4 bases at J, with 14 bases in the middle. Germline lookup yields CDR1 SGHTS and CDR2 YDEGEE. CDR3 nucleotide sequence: TGTGCCAGCAGCTTGGAGGGGCAGGGAGGAGGAAACACCATATATTTT. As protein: CASSLEGQGGGNTIYF.

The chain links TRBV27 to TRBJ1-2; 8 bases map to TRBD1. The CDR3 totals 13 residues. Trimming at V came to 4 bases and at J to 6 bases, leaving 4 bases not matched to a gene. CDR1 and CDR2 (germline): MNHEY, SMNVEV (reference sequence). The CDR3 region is CASSSRGRDGYTF. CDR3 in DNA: TGTGCCAGCAGTTCCAGGGGGCGGGATGGCTACACCTTC.

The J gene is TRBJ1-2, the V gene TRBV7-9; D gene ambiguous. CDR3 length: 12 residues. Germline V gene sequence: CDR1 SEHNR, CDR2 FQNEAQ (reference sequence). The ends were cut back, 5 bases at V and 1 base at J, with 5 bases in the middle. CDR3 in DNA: TGTGCCAGCAGCGCGGTTAACTATGGCTACACCTTC. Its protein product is CASSAVNYGYTF.

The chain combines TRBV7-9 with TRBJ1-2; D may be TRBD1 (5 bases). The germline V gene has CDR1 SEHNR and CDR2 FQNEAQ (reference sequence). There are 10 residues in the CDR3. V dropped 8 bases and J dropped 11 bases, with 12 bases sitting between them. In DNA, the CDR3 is TGTGCCAGCGGCACCCAGGGTTACACCTTC. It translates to CASGTQGYTF.

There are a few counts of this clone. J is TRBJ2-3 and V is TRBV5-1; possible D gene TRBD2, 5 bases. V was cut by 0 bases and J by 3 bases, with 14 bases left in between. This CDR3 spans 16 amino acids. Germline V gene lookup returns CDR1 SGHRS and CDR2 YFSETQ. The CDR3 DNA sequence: TGCGCCAGCAGCTTGGAACCCACACGGACTACAGATACGCAGTATTTT. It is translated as CASSLEPTRTTDTQYF.

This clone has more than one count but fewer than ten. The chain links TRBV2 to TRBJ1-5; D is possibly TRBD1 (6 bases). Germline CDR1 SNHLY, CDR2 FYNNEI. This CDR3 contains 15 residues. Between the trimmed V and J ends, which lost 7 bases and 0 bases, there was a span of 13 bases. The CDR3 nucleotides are TGTGCCAGCAACAGGGAAAGTGGTAGCAATCAGCCCCAGCATTTT. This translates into CASNRESGSNQPQHF.

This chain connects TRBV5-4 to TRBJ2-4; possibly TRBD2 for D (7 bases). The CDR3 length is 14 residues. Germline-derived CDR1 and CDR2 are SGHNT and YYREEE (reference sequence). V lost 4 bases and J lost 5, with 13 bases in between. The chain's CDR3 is CASSLRGAQNIQYF. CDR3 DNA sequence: TGTGCCAGCAGCCTTCGGGGGGCCCAAAACATTCAGTACTTC. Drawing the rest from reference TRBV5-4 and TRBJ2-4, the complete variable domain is ETGVTQSPTHLIKTRGQQVTLRCSSQSGHNTVSWYQQALGQGPQFIFQYYREEENGRGNFPPRFSGLQFPNYSSELNVNALELDDSALYLCASSLRGAQNIQYFGAGTRLSVL.